This is a list of T cell receptor beta chains from one sample in a study of identical twins. TCRdb analysed the 5' RACE reads with MiXCR anew, one entry per CDR3 protein. Altogether 200,000 to 250,000 distinct CDR3 sequences are present, roughly 13% being singletons, with the ten largest covering under 4.5%. These data were also filed under a second study, of yellow fever vaccine responses in identical twins.

Sequenced material: memory (CD45RO+) T cells sorted from blood. These receptors all stem from a woman aged 18-29 years in good health. Each CDR3 is given with its conserved first and last residue. The order of the fields is J gene, V gene, D gene, clone size, CDR3 protein, CDR3 DNA. The D gene is left open where the match is weak. Clone size is stated in some rows and not others, as once, few, many or a class when expanded.

j_gene: TRBJ2-7
v_gene: TRBV28
d_gene: .
abundance: few
CDR3aa: CASRGQGLVYEQYF
CDR3nt: TGTGCCAGCAGGGGTCAGGGGTTAGTCTACGAGCAGTACTTC

j_gene: TRBJ2-7
v_gene: TRBV28
d_gene: .
abundance: few
CDR3aa: CASSRTPTYEQYF
CDR3nt: TGTGCCAGCAGTCGGACACCTACCTACGAGCAGTACTTC

j_gene: TRBJ2-7
v_gene: TRBV5-5
d_gene: TRBD1
abundance: many
CDR3aa: CASSRTGSGEQYF
CDR3nt: TGTGCCAGCAGCCGGACAGGGTCGGGCGAGCAGTACTTC

j_gene: TRBJ2-3
v_gene: TRBV6-4
d_gene: .
abundance: .
CDR3aa: CASSSTSQDTQYF
CDR3nt: TGTGCCAGCAGCTCAACTAGTCAGGATACGCAGTATTTT

j_gene: TRBJ2-1
v_gene: TRBV16
d_gene: .
abundance: .
CDR3aa: CASSLSGDHEQFF
CDR3nt: TGTGCCAGCAGCCTCTCGGGGGATCATGAGCAGTTCTTC

j_gene: TRBJ1-1
v_gene: TRBV7-9
d_gene: TRBD1
abundance: many
CDR3aa: CASSHTPGTGNTEAFF
CDR3nt: TGTGCCAGCAGCCACACACCCGGGACAGGGAACACTGAAGCTTTCTTT

j_gene: TRBJ2-5
v_gene: TRBV5-1
d_gene: TRBD2
abundance: few
CDR3aa: CASRMGFGGLAGGVQETQYF
CDR3nt: TGCGCCAGCAGGATGGGCTTTGGTGGCCTAGCGGGGGGAGTCCAAGAGACCCAGTACTTC

j_gene: TRBJ2-6
v_gene: TRBV7-2
d_gene: .
abundance: many
CDR3aa: CASSLVGSGANVLTF
CDR3nt: TGTGCCAGCAGCTTAGTTGGCTCTGGGGCCAACGTCCTGACTTTC

j_gene: TRBJ2-3
v_gene: TRBV5-1
d_gene: TRBD1
abundance: many
CDR3aa: CASSSFDRGSKDTQYF
CDR3nt: TGCGCCAGCAGCTCCTTCGACAGGGGCAGTAAGGATACGCAGTATTTT

j_gene: TRBJ2-1
v_gene: TRBV24-1
d_gene: .
abundance: few
CDR3aa: CATSDLSGGRISYNEQFF
CDR3nt: TGTGCCACCAGTGATTTGTCCGGCGGGCGGATCTCCTACAATGAGCAGTTCTTC

j_gene: TRBJ2-1
v_gene: TRBV6-1
d_gene: .
abundance: .
CDR3aa: CASTLSGAGGNEQFF
CDR3nt: TGTGCCAGCACCCTTTCGGGTGCCGGCGGCAATGAGCAGTTCTTC

j_gene: TRBJ2-7
v_gene: TRBV29-1
d_gene: TRBD2
abundance: .
CDR3aa: CSVPSGRAYEQYF
CDR3nt: TGCAGCGTCCCTAGCGGGAGGGCCTACGAGCAGTACTTC

j_gene: TRBJ2-5
v_gene: TRBV5-1
d_gene: .
abundance: many
CDR3aa: CASSLGEGMYQETQYF
CDR3nt: TGCGCCAGCAGCTTGGGAGAGGGGATGTACCAAGAGACCCAGTACTTC

j_gene: TRBJ2-1
v_gene: TRBV15
d_gene: TRBD2
abundance: .
CDR3aa: CATSEPAGGISYNEQFF
CDR3nt: TGTGCCACCAGCGAACCTGCGGGGGGAATATCCTACAATGAGCAGTTCTTC

j_gene: TRBJ2-1
v_gene: TRBV5-1
d_gene: .
abundance: .
CDR3aa: CASGRDRGDNEQFF
CDR3nt: TGCGCCAGCGGCCGGGACCGAGGGGACAATGAGCAGTTCTTC

j_gene: TRBJ1-5
v_gene: TRBV12-3/TRBV12-4
d_gene: .
abundance: few
CDR3aa: CASSLGVGSNQPQHF
CDR3nt: TGTGCCAGCAGCCTGGGGGTGGGGAGCAATCAGCCCCAGCATTTT

j_gene: TRBJ2-7
v_gene: TRBV12-3/TRBV12-4
d_gene: TRBD2
abundance: many
CDR3aa: CASSFSGTGGVEQYF
CDR3nt: TGTGCCAGCAGTTTTAGCGGGACGGGGGGGGTCGAGCAGTACTTC

j_gene: TRBJ2-5
v_gene: TRBV14
d_gene: .
abundance: few
CDR3aa: CASSQVQGLAETQYF
CDR3nt: TGTGCCAGCAGCCAAGTTCAGGGATTGGCGGAGACCCAGTACTTC

j_gene: TRBJ1-5
v_gene: TRBV2
d_gene: .
abundance: .
CDR3aa: CASRRDNQPQHF
CDR3nt: TGTGCCAGCAGACGGGACAATCAGCCCCAGCATTTT

j_gene: TRBJ1-3
v_gene: TRBV29-1
d_gene: .
abundance: .
CDR3aa: CSVEETSESSGNTIYF
CDR3nt: TGCAGCGTTGAAGAGACGTCCGAGAGCTCTGGAAACACCATATATTTT

j_gene: TRBJ2-6
v_gene: TRBV11-2
d_gene: .
abundance: few
CDR3aa: CASSLVRVRFGANVLTF
CDR3nt: TGTGCCAGCAGCTTGGTGAGGGTACGGTTTGGGGCCAACGTCCTGACTTTC

j_gene: TRBJ2-7
v_gene: TRBV4-2
d_gene: .
abundance: .
CDR3aa: CASSPLLASEQYF
CDR3nt: TGTGCCAGCAGCCCCCTACTAGCTTCCGAGCAGTACTTC